The source of this TCR beta chain is a study of blood T cell repertoires in COVID-19 (dated by TCRdb to about 2020). For the wider study: The collaborator samples originated in the United States, Italy and Spain and spanned the acute and convalescent phases of COVID-19. Where HLA class I and class II types were available, the types were taken from metadata supplied by the sample provider, not from assay-based typing. The repertoires were made available in a free public database intended to serve as a resource for research on the immune response to SARS-CoV-2. The material from the prospective study consisted of cDNA or gDNA derived from T cells, B-cell-depleted T cells, or PBMCs. The dataset comprised deeply sampled blood TCRbeta repertoires from subjects exposed to, actively infected with, or recovered from COVID-19. The sample metadata nearly always contained a de-identified subject ID, COVID-19 status, age in years and sex. Samples were obtained from the ongoing ImmuneRACE study (first 160 participants) and from 1,254 subjects provided by 6 global collaborators. What the work shows at the level of the full study, not this receptor alone: The amount of clinical and demographic metadata varied by source and participant and was provided uncurated.

TCRbeta CDR3 regions were amplified from genomic DNA using the immunoSEQ Assay, a bias-controlled multiplex PCR. Processing in the source paper ran as follows. Within the assay, amplification of reference gene primers was used to estimate how many nucleated cells each sample contained. Sequence reads were collapsed and filtered to measure the absolute abundance of every unique TCRbeta CDR3 rearrangement. For each sample, productive Simpson clonality was calculated as the square root of Simpson's diversity index over productive rearrangements. TCRdb re-hosts the immuneACCESS table, in-frame sequences only. Its copies lack some clones; in the studies checked, an unresolved V gene accounts for under half of them, and the cause for the rest is not known. The V and J calls and clone size come from that table; D and trimming were worked out from the DNA. The sample table lists roughly 210,000 clones, about nine tenths of them with a count of one. The ten most abundant clones make up 1.5% to 2% of the sample.

The CDR3, cysteine through phenylalanine, is 13 amino acids long. Just CDR3 DNA is preserved here, 39 bases in frame from base 1. V was cut back by 4 bases and J by 8 bases, leaving a gap of 14 bases between them. The germline V gene gives CDR1 as MDHEN and CDR2 as SYDVKM. Whole blood was collected in K2EDTA tubes by collaborating institutions according to the institutions' own protocols. Collaborator samples were shipped for TCRbeta analysis as frozen whole blood, isolated PBMCs, or DNA extracted from either sample type. With regard to this clone: Its antigen remains undetermined. No qualities accompany the bases; no much larger clone lies one base away.

This sequence was found in a man aged 65 to 85 with acute or convalescent COVID-19. The chain is made from TRBV28 and TRBJ1-2, with no D gene named confidently. The source material was peripheral blood. The DNA sequence reads TGTGCCAGCAGTTCCCCCTCAGGCTGGGGCTACACCTTC. Its product reads: CASSSPSGWGYTF.